This is a list of T cell receptor beta chains from one sample in a study of T cells after yellow fever vaccination. MiXCR, run by TCRdb on the 5' RACE reads, gives a single entry per CDR3 protein. The sample shows 65,000 to 70,000 distinct CDR3 sequences, around 6.2% of them seen only once. The sample here was CD4+ T cells sorted from PBMCs, taken approximately 16 days after the first yellow fever vaccination. Receptors originate from a man aged 18 to 30 who received the YFV17D yellow fever vaccine. Both conserved end residues are part of each CDR3. A D gene is named only where the DNA matches it firmly. Only part of the rows carry a size: once, few, many, or a class if the clone is expanded.

TRBJ1-5,TRBV7-2,TRBD1,many,CASRSGQGVGPQHF,TGTGCCAGCAGATCGGGACAGGGGGTTGGGCCCCAGCATTTT
TRBJ2-2,TRBV7-2,TRBD1,many,CASSRDRGEVAGELFF,TGTGCCAGCAGCAGAGACAGGGGAGAGGTGGCCGGGGAGCTGTTTTTT
TRBJ2-1,TRBV3-1,NA,many,CASSPLPGEQFF,TGTGCCAGCAGCCCTCTTCCGGGGGAGCAGTTCTTC
TRBJ2-2,TRBV18,TRBD1,many,CASSPGQTGELFF,TGTGCCAGCTCACCGGGACAGACCGGGGAGCTGTTTTTT
TRBJ2-2,TRBV4-3,TRBD2,NA,CASSQDVLAGRGELFF,TGCGCCAGCAGCCAAGATGTGCTAGCGGGGAGGGGGGAGCTGTTTTTT
TRBJ1-2,TRBV6-2/TRBV6-3,TRBD1,few,CASKDRGMTNTYGYTF,TGTGCCAGCAAAGACAGGGGGATGACAAACACCTATGGCTACACCTTC
TRBJ1-5,TRBV12-3/TRBV12-4,TRBD1,many,CASSPDRVGQPQHF,TGTGCCAGCAGTCCAGACAGGGTCGGACAGCCCCAGCATTTT
TRBJ1-2,TRBV7-6,TRBD1,many,CASSLGGGAPNYGYTF,TGTGCCAGCAGCTTAGGAGGGGGCGCCCCTAACTATGGCTACACCTTC
TRBJ2-5,TRBV5-1,NA,NA,CASSRGGSGGQETQYF,TGCGCCAGCAGCAGGGGGGGCTCTGGGGGCCAAGAGACCCAGTACTTC
TRBJ2-3,TRBV5-1,TRBD2,many,CASSLTGGGTDTQYF,TGCGCCAGCAGCTTGACGGGGGGAGGCACAGATACGCAGTATTTT
TRBJ1-1,TRBV5-1,NA,NA,CASSLVLGAETEAFF,TGCGCCAGCAGCTTGGTTTTAGGGGCGGAAACTGAAGCGTTCTTT
TRBJ1-5,TRBV19,NA,few,CASSDSGARNQPQHF,TGTGCCAGTAGTGATTCCGGGGCCCGCAATCAGCCCCAGCATTTT
TRBJ2-3,TRBV3-1,TRBD2,many,CASSQGLAGKADTQYF,TGTGCCAGCAGCCAAGGACTAGCGGGGAAGGCAGATACGCAGTATTTT
TRBJ1-2,TRBV7-8,TRBD1,many,CASSFDRGSYTF,TGTGCCAGCAGCTTTGACAGGGGAAGCTACACCTTC
TRBJ1-2,TRBV10-3,NA,many,CAISAAREANYGYTF,TGTGCCATCAGTGCGGCGAGGGAAGCTAACTATGGCTACACCTTC
TRBJ1-5,TRBV12-3/TRBV12-4,TRBD1,many,CASSWGQGNQPQHF,TGTGCCAGCAGTTGGGGACAGGGGAATCAGCCCCAGCATTTT
TRBJ2-2,TRBV7-3,NA,NA,CASSNRRSNTGELFF,TGTGCCAGCAGCAACCGACGGTCGAACACCGGGGAGCTGTTTTTT
TRBJ2-1,TRBV7-7,NA,NA,CASSLITGFSYNEQFF,TGTGCTAGCAGCTTAATCACGGGCTTCTCCTACAATGAGCAGTTCTTC
TRBJ1-2,TRBV27,NA,many,CASSLSPASGQVLYGYTF,TGTGCCAGCAGTTTAAGCCCTGCCTCGGGACAAGTTCTCTATGGCTACACCTTC
TRBJ1-1,TRBV5-1,NA,many,CASRSQLPNTEAFF,TGCGCCAGCAGGTCCCAGCTTCCGAACACTGAAGCTTTCTTT
TRBJ1-5,TRBV7-3,NA,many,CASSLHNQPQHF,TGTGCCAGCAGCTTACATAATCAGCCCCAGCATTTT
TRBJ1-2,TRBV7-8,TRBD1,many,CASSSGQVYGYTF,TGTGCCAGCAGCTCGGGACAGGTCTATGGCTACACCTTC
TRBJ2-5,TRBV19,NA,NA,CASSIVGGIETQYF,TGTGCCAGTAGTATAGTAGGAGGGATCGAGACCCAGTACTTC
TRBJ1-5,TRBV7-9,NA,many,CASSLARGQPQHF,TGTGCCAGCAGCTTAGCGCGAGGTCAGCCCCAGCATTTT
TRBJ2-5,TRBV18,NA,many,CASSPYASETQYF,TGTGCCAGCTCACCTTATGCTTCGGAGACCCAGTACTTC
TRBJ2-5,TRBV7-6,TRBD1,many,CASSAGTAQETQYF,TGTGCCAGCAGCGCCGGGACAGCACAAGAGACCCAGTACTTC
TRBJ2-3,TRBV18,TRBD2,NA,CASSPPGLAKDTQYF,TGTGCCAGCTCACCACCTGGACTAGCGAAAGATACGCAGTATTTT
TRBJ2-7,TRBV4-2,TRBD2,few,CASSQDLAGGYEQYF,TGTGCCAGCAGCCAAGATTTAGCGGGGGGCTACGAGCAGTACTTC
TRBJ2-7,TRBV30,NA,many,CAWSVSSYEQYF,TGTGCCTGGAGTGTCAGCTCCTACGAGCAGTACTTC